A single sample gave rise to the 10 T cell receptor beta chains below, sequenced in a study of T cell responses to AZD1222 COVID-19 vaccine. The table came from immunoSEQ multiplex PCR; TCRdb's copy has only in-frame clones and leaves some out. The data show 140,000 to 150,000 clones, about 93% seen once. The input for sequencing was peripheral blood, taken on day 0 of AZD1222 vaccination. These receptors all stem from an adult in good health.

The rearrangement uses TRBV7-2 and TRBJ1-1; no firm D call. The CDR3 totals 12 residues. V lost 5 bases, J lost 3 bases, and 7 bases lay in between. Germline CDR1 SGHTA, CDR2 FQGNSA. CDR3 in DNA: TGTGCCAGCAGCCATCAATACACTGAAGCTTTCTTT. This sequence encodes CASSHQYTEAFF.

The V and J genes are TRBV6-1 and TRBJ1-6; no definite D call. The germline V gene encodes CDR1 MNHNS and CDR2 SASEGT. This CDR3 contains 16 residues. The V end lost 0 bases, the J end lost 0 bases, and 6 bases lay between the germline ends. CDR3 protein: CASSEAPHSYNSPLHF. The CDR3 region has the DNA TGTGCCAGCAGTGAAGCCCCCCACTCCTATAATTCACCCCTCCACTTT.

This clone was seen only a few times. The chain has TRBV2 and TRBJ1-1; D perhaps matches TRBD1 (5 bases). Between the trimmed V and J ends, which lost 8 bases and 4 bases, there was a span of 20 bases. The germline V gene encodes CDR1 SNHLY and CDR2 FYNNEI. This CDR3 has 15 amino acids. CDR3 sequence: CASVYGSNRGTEAFF. As DNA, the CDR3 is TGTGCCAGCGTCTATGGATCCAATAGGGGCACTGAAGCTTTCTTT.

The V and J genes are TRBV2 and TRBJ1-2; a possible D gene is TRBD1 (5 bases). The germline V gene encodes CDR1 SNHLY and CDR2 FYNNEI. V lost 3 bases to trimming and J lost 7 bases, with 12 bases between them. This CDR3 has 13 residues. Here the CDR3 reads CASSERGLSGYTF. The CDR3 region has the DNA TGTGCCAGCAGTGAGAGGGGTTTGTCTGGCTACACCTTC. Full variable domain (rest looked up from reference TRBV2 and TRBJ1-2): EPEVTQTPSHQVTQMGQEVILRCVPISNHLYFYWYRQILGQKVEFLVSFYNNEISEKSEIFDDQFSVERPDGSNFTLKIRSTKLEDSAMYFCASSERGLSGYTFGSGTRLTVV.

V and J are TRBV11-2 and TRBJ2-5; TRBD2 matches at 8 bases. Germline CDR1 and CDR2: SGHAT and FQNNGV. V lost 7 bases, J lost 1 base, and 14 bases stayed unmatched. The length of the CDR3 is 17 residues. CDR3 in amino acids: CASTLGVAGGSQETQYF. In DNA form, the CDR3 reads TGTGCCAGCACCTTGGGGGTCGCGGGGGGCTCCCAAGAGACCCAGTACTTC.

The chain couples TRBV5-1 to TRBJ2-7, with unresolved D. Trimming cost V 3 bases and J 4 bases, with 8 bases left between them. The CDR3 consists of 12 residues. CDR1 is SGHRS, CDR2 YFSETQ, per germline. CDR3 bases: TGCGCCAGCAGCTCGACTGGATACGAGCAGTACTTC. It specifies CASSSTGYEQYF.

This clone was found once. This sample also contains other DNA sequences that code for the same CDR3. The V gene is TRBV5-1, the J gene TRBJ1-5; D not certain. V lost 0 bases, J lost 5 bases, and 6 bases lay in between. Germline V lookup: CDR1 SGHRS, CDR2 YFSETQ. The CDR3 extends over 13 amino acids. The CDR3 here is CASSLVPDQPQHF. In nucleotides, the CDR3 is TGCGCCAGCAGCTTGGTTCCCGATCAGCCCCAGCATTTT.

The V call is TRBV13, the J call TRBJ2-7, with D hard to call. Trimming shortened V by 3 bases and J by 6 bases, and 12 bases separated the two germline ends. The germline CDR1 and CDR2 sequences are PRHDT and FYEKMQ (reference sequence). This CDR3 spans 13 amino acids. The CDR3 DNA follows: TGTGCCAGCAGCTTGGGAAAGTTCTCCGAGCAGTACTTC. It is translated as CASSLGKFSEQYF.

This clone was counted a single time. V and J are TRBV2 and TRBJ2-3; 9 bases are a match to TRBD1. Germline trimming cut 6 bases from V and 1 base from J; bases unmatched to any gene: 5. The length of the CDR3 is 15 residues. CDR1 is SNHLY, CDR2 FYNNEI, per germline. CDR3 nucleotides: TGTGCCAGCAGGGGACAGGGATTAGGCACAGATACGCAGTATTTT. It yields the protein CASRGQGLGTDTQYF.

The chain couples TRBV5-1 to TRBJ2-7; D not certain. Per germline, CDR1 SGHRS and CDR2 YFSETQ. This CDR3 spans 15 amino acids. Trimming cost V 5 bases and J 2 bases, with 17 bases left between them. CDR3 protein: CASRSRSEVTYEQYF. The CDR3 DNA is TGCGCCAGCAGAAGTAGGAGCGAAGTTACCTACGAGCAGTACTTC.